The clone carrying this T cell receptor (beta chain) was counted many times. The CDR3 consists of 14 residues. The germline V and J ends were trimmed by 6 bases and 0 bases, with 11 bases remaining between them. Per the germline V gene, CDR1 is MNHNS and CDR2 is SASEGT. TCRdb recomputed calls from the RT-PCR reads with MiXCR, one row per CDR3 protein. The sample has about 680,000 distinct CDR3 sequences; approximately 14% are singletons. The J gene is TRBJ1-1, the V gene TRBV6-1; D is undetermined. The sample consisted of memory CD4+ T cells from blood. This clonotype originated in a female donor in good health, serving as a healthy control. CDR3 in amino acids: CASRKEPLNTEAFF. The CDR3 DNA sequence: TGTGCCAGCAGAAAGGAGCCTTTGAACACTGAAGCTTTCTTT.